The 24 T cell receptor beta chains reported below all come from one sample, sequenced in a study of T cells after yellow fever vaccination. Each CDR3 protein is one row after TCRdb ran MiXCR on the 5' RACE reads. The sample holds approximately 70,000 distinct CDR3 sequences, 7.3% seen once. The source was CD8+ T cells sorted from PBMCs, collected 10 days after the first yellow fever vaccination. These receptors were taken from a man aged 18 to 29 who received the YFV17D yellow fever vaccine.

CDR3 protein: CAISESGDIPLRANVLTF. CDR3 DNA: TGTGCCATCAGTGAGTCGGGGGACATCCCTCTTCGGGCCAACGTCCTGACTTTC. The V call is TRBV10-3, the J call TRBJ2-6; D is perhaps TRBD1 (6 bases). Germline V lookup: CDR1 ENHRY, CDR2 SYGVKD. The CDR3 length is 18 residues. V was pared by 0 bases and J by 5 bases, with 17 bases between.

Turning to this clonotype: This could be a read error, since a much larger clone is one nucleotide away. The chain joins TRBV9 to TRBJ1-6; possible D gene TRBD1, 6 bases. Germline V gene lookup returns CDR1 SGDLS and CDR2 YYNGEE. Trimming took off 3 bases at V and 9 bases at J, with 10 bases between the two ends. The CDR3 has 13 amino acids. In DNA, the CDR3 is TGTGCCAGCAGCGCAGGGACAACTTCACCCCTCCACTTT. This gives the protein CASSAGTTSPLHF.

In this sample, this clonotype turned up many times. This chain joins TRBV5-4 and TRBJ2-5, with 7 bases identical to TRBD1. From germline, CDR1 is SGHNT and CDR2 YYREEE (reference sequence). The CDR3 runs 14 residues. Unmatched junction bases numbered 8, after V lost 4 bases and J lost 5 bases. The CDR3 region has the DNA TGTGCCAGCAGCCTCCCAGGGGGACAGGAGACCCAGTACTTC. This sequence encodes CASSLPGGQETQYF.

This chain connects TRBV5-4 to TRBJ2-7; possibly TRBD1 or TRBD2 for D (5 bases each). With 2 bases removed from V and 6 bases from J, the gap between germline ends came to 15 bases. The V gene's germline CDR1 is SGHNT and CDR2 YYREEE (reference sequence). The CDR3 has 14 amino acids. The CDR3 here is CASSFGPGSGEQYV. Written as DNA, the CDR3 is TGTGCCAGCAGCTTTGGGCCAGGGAGTGGCGAGCAGTACGTC.

Only a few counts were recorded for this clonotype. The chain couples TRBV7-6 to TRBJ1-1; D not resolved. This CDR3 contains 13 residues. Germline V gene data show CDR1 as SGHVS and CDR2 as FNYEAQ. The V gene lost 5 bases and the J gene lost 2 bases, with 9 bases spanning the gap. CDR3 nucleotides: TGTGCCAGCAGCCCTACTTCAAACACTGAAGCTTTCTTT. The encoded protein is CASSPTSNTEAFF.

This clonotype has just a few counts. The genes are TRBV4-1 and TRBJ1-2; D is unclear. There are 15 residues in the CDR3. Trimming shortened V by 4 bases and J by 4 bases, and 16 bases separated the two germline ends. CDR1 is MGHRA, CDR2 YSYEKL, per germline. Here the CDR3 reads CASSPGVSGPYGYTF. The CDR3 nucleotides are TGCGCCAGCAGCCCTGGGGTTAGTGGGCCCTATGGCTACACCTTC.

Many counts were recorded for this clonotype. Its ends do not fully match the called genes, so a read error is possible. This chain connects TRBV6-5 to TRBJ1-4; D is uncertain. In germline, CDR1 is MNHEY, CDR2 SVGAGI. This CDR3 is 16 amino acids long. CDR3 sequence: CASSYRFNGFNENLFF. The CDR3 DNA is TGTGCCAGCAGTTACCGCTTTAATGGTTTTAATGAAAACCTGTTTTTT.

This clonotype was counted many times. V gene TRBV10-3 combines with J gene TRBJ1-1; D call uncertain. Looked up from germline, CDR1 is ENHRY and CDR2 is SYGVKD. With 6 bases removed from V and 2 bases from J, the gap between germline ends came to 19 bases. This CDR3 spans 16 amino acids. The CDR3, as DNA: TGTGCCATCAGGGATATTCCGGGATCAAGAAACACTGAAGCTTTCTTT. Translated: CAIRDIPGSRNTEAFF.

This clonotype was seen at least ten times. The chain is built from TRBV6-5 and TRBJ1-5; no firm D call. Germline V gene data show CDR1 as MNHEY and CDR2 as SVGAGI. There are 16 residues in the CDR3. Trimming shortened V by 0 bases and J by 2 bases, and 11 bases separated the two germline ends. As DNA, the CDR3 is TGTGCCAGCAGTTACTCGTGGTGGGATCGCAATCAGCCCCAGCATTTT. It encodes CASSYSWWDRNQPQHF.

V is TRBV7-2 and J is TRBJ1-2; a weak D match, TRBD1 (5 bases). The CDR3 length is 15 residues. V was clipped by 5 bases and J by 2 bases, with 15 bases between them. CDR1 and CDR2 from the germline V gene are SGHTA and FQGNSA. The CDR3 loop is CASSLVGAGNYGYTF. CDR3 in DNA: TGTGCCAGCAGCCTAGTAGGGGCAGGCAACTATGGCTACACCTTC.

This chain's CDR3 is CASSEKTALHQPQHF. The CDR3, as DNA: TGTGCCAGCAGCGAGAAGACAGCCCTTCATCAGCCCCAGCATTTT. The genes are TRBV7-2 and TRBJ1-5, with D possibly matching TRBD1 (5 bases). Trimming removed 5 bases at V and 5 bases at J, with 16 bases between. This CDR3 contains 15 residues. Germline lookup yields CDR1 SGHTA and CDR2 FQGNSA.

This clonotype was recorded at least ten times. This rearrangement joins TRBV10-3 to TRBJ2-3; 8 bases agree with TRBD2. Losses at the gene ends were 11 bases for V and 0 bases for J; bases not matched to a gene: 7. The CDR3 totals 14 residues. The germline gives CDR1 ENHRY, CDR2 SYGVKD. The chain's CDR3 is CAARGALSTDTQYF. The CDR3 DNA reads TGTGCCGCGCGGGGGGCGCTTAGCACAGATACGCAGTATTTT.

By its share, this clonotype is medium-sized. The rearrangement joins TRBV7-8 to TRBJ1-4; D is unresolved. The V end was cut by 3 bases, the J end by 8 bases, with 4 bases between. Germline CDR1 reads SGHVS; CDR2 reads FQNEAQ. The CDR3 has 11 residues. Here the CDR3 DNA reads TGTGCCAGCAGCTTTGGGGAAAAACTGTTTTTT. This codes for CASSFGEKLFF.

This clonotype was counted at least ten times. The rearrangement uses TRBV4-2 and TRBJ2-3; 9 bases agree with TRBD2. Per the germline V gene, CDR1 is LGHNA and CDR2 is YNFKEQ. V lost 1 base and J lost 2; bases outside the gene matches: 4. CDR3 length equals 16 residues. In DNA, the CDR3 is TGTGCCAGCAGCCAAGCGGGACTAGCCCCCACAGATACGCAGTATTTT. This encodes CASSQAGLAPTDTQYF.

In this sample, this clonotype turned up many times. This chain connects TRBV4-2 to TRBJ2-5; D remains ambiguous. Germline CDR1 reads LGHNA; CDR2 reads YNFKEQ. The V and J ends lost 0 bases and 5 bases respectively, with 28 bases between them. The CDR3 is 20 residues long. CDR3 sequence (DNA): TGTGCCAGCAGCCAAGAATTGGCAGAGATTCGCGCTGGCTTTGGGGAGACCCAGTACTTC. It is translated as CASSQELAEIRAGFGETQYF.

This clonotype has more than one count but fewer than ten. This sequence joins TRBV5-1 and TRBJ1-1; weak D call: TRBD1 (6 bases). From germline, CDR1 is SGHRS and CDR2 YFSETQ. Trimming left V 3 bases short and J 4 bases short, with 10 bases between. The CDR3 is made up of 13 amino acids. Written as DNA, the CDR3 is TGCGCCAGCAGCTGGTCCAGGGGCACTGAAGCTTTCTTT. Protein product: CASSWSRGTEAFF.

This chain connects TRBV15 to TRBJ2-2, with D tentatively TRBD1 (6 bases). The CDR3 runs 16 residues. CDR1 and CDR2 from the germline V gene are LNHNV and YYDKDF (reference sequence). Trimming removed 4 bases from V and 0 bases from J, with 12 bases in between. The CDR3 is CATSNNRVTNTGELFF. The CDR3 DNA reads TGTGCCACCAGCAACAACAGGGTTACGAACACCGGGGAGCTGTTTTTT.

In this sample, this clonotype turned up a few times. The chain combines TRBV5-1 with TRBJ1-2, with D perhaps matching TRBD1 (5 bases). Germline-derived CDR1 and CDR2 are SGHRS and YFSETQ. Trimming shortened V by 2 bases and J by 8 bases, and 19 bases separated the two germline ends. The CDR3 length is 15 residues. CDR3 coding DNA: TGCGCCAGCAGCTTTTATGACAGCGGGACTAAGGGCTACACCTTC. Its translation: CASSFYDSGTKGYTF. Based on the CDR3 plus reference TRBV5-1 and TRBJ1-2, the full variable domain is KAGVTQTPRYLIKTRGQQVTLSCSPISGHRSVSWYQQTPGQGLQFLFEYFSETQRNKGNFPGRFSGRQFSNSRSEMNVSTLELGDSALYLCASSFYDSGTKGYTFGSGTRLTVV.

The rearrangement joins TRBV12-3 or TRBV12-4 to TRBJ2-3; D ambiguous. This CDR3 region has 15 residues. Trimming left V 3 bases short and J 2 bases short, with 12 bases between. The CDR3, as DNA: TGTGCCAGCAGTTTCGGTTTGGCAGTCACAGATACGCAGTATTTT. It codes for CASSFGLAVTDTQYF.

In its sample, this clonotype is large. The V call is TRBV5-6, the J call TRBJ2-5, with TRBD1 identical over 7 bases. The CDR3 consists of 14 residues. The germline CDR1 and CDR2 sequences are SGHDT and YYEEEE. The V segment lost 0 bases and the J segment 5 bases; nucleotides outside the gene matches: 4. CDR3 in DNA: TGTGCCAGCAGCTTGGGCAGGGGGTATGAGACCCAGTACTTC. Translated: CASSLGRGYETQYF.

This clonotype was found a few times. This chain joins TRBV7-9 and TRBJ2-7; TRBD1 matches 9 bases. The CDR3 sequence is 15 residues long. Unmatched junction bases numbered 7, after V lost 5 bases and J lost 2 bases. Germline values: CDR1 SEHNR, CDR2 FQNEAQ (reference sequence). For the CDR3, the DNA is TGTGCCAGCAGCCTTACCGGGACAGGGCCCTACGAGCAGTACTTC. It translates to CASSLTGTGPYEQYF.

A remark on this clonotype: A much larger clone lies a single base off, so this may be a read error. This CDR3 is missing its conserved last phenylalanine or tryptophan, likely due to a read error. V usage is TRBV7-6 and J usage is TRBJ2-1, with D perhaps given as TRBD1 or TRBD2 (6 bases each). CDR1 is SGHVS, CDR2 FNYEAQ, per germline. The CDR3 contains 14 residues. The V end lost 6 bases, the J end lost 0 bases, and 9 bases lay between the germline ends. CDR3 DNA sequence: TGTGCCAGCAGTACGGGGGCCTCCTACAATGAGCAGTTCTTA. The encoded protein is CASSTGASYNEQFL.

This clonotype was recorded many times. This chain joins TRBV4-3 and TRBJ1-4; possible D gene TRBD1, 5 bases. The V gene lost 0 bases and the J gene lost 3 bases, with 11 bases spanning the gap. The CDR3 runs to 16 residues. Germline CDR1 and CDR2: LGHNA and YSLEER. The CDR3 bases are TGCGCCAGCAGCCAAGACTGGGGGGGTGCTAATGAAAAACTGTTTTTT. It is translated as CASSQDWGGANEKLFF.

About this clonotype itself: A read error may explain this, as a much larger clone is one base away. This chain connects TRBV7-8 to TRBJ1-5, with 10 bases matching TRBD1. The germline V gene has CDR1 SGHVS and CDR2 FQNEAQ. The CDR3 is made up of 15 amino acids. The V gene end was trimmed by 5 bases and the J gene end by 7 bases; junction bases not matched to a gene: 8. The CDR3 protein is CASSPGTGAKQPQHF. In DNA form, the CDR3 reads TGTGCCAGCAGCCCAGGGACAGGGGCCAAACAGCCCCAGCATTTT.